Listed below are T cell receptor beta chains from one sample, sequenced in a study of T cells expressing NK-cell markers. From its re-call of the 5' RACE reads, TCRdb lists each CDR3 protein once, without DNA. This sample carries 130,000 to 150,000 distinct CDR3 sequences, with around 12% going to the ten biggest clones. The sample was blood T cells: a sorted CD56 or NKG2C T cell subset, CD4+ or CD8+ T cells, or bulk PBMC T cells (not recorded which). These receptors were obtained from a man younger than 35 in good health. Both conserved end residues are part of each CDR3. Clone sizes are given selectively: once, few, many, or a class where the clone is expanded.

TRBV7-6,12,TRBJ2-1,-,CASSDRDNEQFF
TRBV4-3,15,TRBJ2-1,-,CASSQDDSIYNEQFF
TRBV4-3,14,TRBJ1-1,-,CASSQGQGNPEAFF
TRBV5-1,15,TRBJ2-5,-,CASSYRGGDGETQYF
TRBV27,15,TRBJ1-4,-,CASSWIGTGNEKLFF
TRBV7-9,15,TRBJ1-4,-,CASSLRTGAGEKLFF
TRBV7-9,17,TRBJ2-2,-,CASSSDQTSYSTGELFF
TRBV12-3/TRBV12-4,14,TRBJ1-2,-,CASSQTGEVDGYTF
TRBV5-1,13,TRBJ2-1,-,CASSLSRRQEQFF
TRBV7-8,14,TRBJ2-1,-,CASSPQGRSHEQFF
TRBV14,13,TRBJ1-1,-,CASSQAAGSEAFF
TRBV20-1,17,TRBJ2-5,-,CSARAPPMTGLGETQYF
TRBV19,16,TRBJ2-1,medium-sized,CASSIGSSGTYNEQFF
TRBV7-9,14,TRBJ2-3,-,CASSLVQTIDTQYF
TRBV6-1,14,TRBJ2-5,-,CASSRWKVVETQYF
TRBV9,15,TRBJ2-2,-,CASSVEASNTGELFF
TRBV6-2/TRBV6-3,14,TRBJ2-1,-,CATWTVELYNEQFF
TRBV19,18,TRBJ2-1,-,CASSILGQGVSSYNEQFF
TRBV4-1,16,TRBJ2-1,-,CASSHQGASAYNEQFF
TRBV3-1,15,TRBJ2-2,-,CASSQDLGNTGELFF
TRBV11-2,17,TRBJ2-3,-,CASSLDPAASYTDTQYF
TRBV6-1,17,TRBJ2-6,-,CASRLGQGETGANVLTF
TRBV2,14,TRBJ2-1,-,CASTSLAGLDEQFF
TRBV20-1,15,TRBJ2-2,-,CSARDSERNTGELFF
TRBV7-9,15,TRBJ2-1,-,CASKPTGDLHNEQFF
TRBV7-9,16,TRBJ2-1,-,CASSEKSGSSYNEQFF
TRBV3-1,16,TRBJ2-7,-,CASSQERLRGLTEQYF
TRBV10-3,15,TRBJ1-2,-,CAISESPGFNYGYTF
TRBV12-3/TRBV12-4,15,TRBJ1-1,-,CASSPNVGMNTEAFF
TRBV6-5,15,TRBJ2-1,-,CASSYSGLAGNEQFF
TRBV7-9,13,TRBJ2-4,-,CASSLTSGNIQYF
TRBV15,11,TRBJ2-7,-,CATRNPYEQYF
TRBV29-1,14,TRBJ2-1,-,CSVGLAGGYNEQFF
TRBV7-8,16,TRBJ2-1,-,CASSSGTSGIYNEQFF
TRBV10-2,15,TRBJ1-1,-,CASTGTGGLNTEAFF
TRBV3-1,16,TRBJ2-7,-,CASSQEAGVVFHEQYF
TRBV19,16,TRBJ2-1,-,CASSGLGLGSYNEQFF
TRBV6-2/TRBV6-3,14,TRBJ2-2,-,CASSIFGVTGELFF
TRBV16,12,TRBJ1-5,-,CASSQSGQPQHF
TRBV29-1,12,TRBJ2-3,-,CSVESQPDTQYF
TRBV5-6,15,TRBJ2-2,-,CASSLQGARTGELFF
TRBV5-6,16,TRBJ2-2,-,CASSLEGTSGAGELFF
TRBV2,13,TRBJ2-7,-,CASSAPVSYEQYF
TRBV11-2,14,TRBJ2-5,-,CASESGWGEETQYF
TRBV13,16,TRBJ1-3,-,CASSTATGTAGNTIYF
TRBV29-1,12,TRBJ2-1,-,CSVRGTYNEQFF
TRBV27,15,TRBJ2-7,-,CASSPGTSGRYEQYF
TRBV5-1,17,TRBJ2-5,-,CASSLRGGRKPQETQYF
TRBV5-5,15,TRBJ2-1,-,CASSRGTSGSNEQFF
TRBV15,16,TRBJ2-1,-,CATSGAQDRAYNEQFF
TRBV4-2,15,TRBJ1-1,-,CASSQDRQGGTEAFF
TRBV7-8,16,TRBJ2-3,-,CASSPLGGLLADTQYF